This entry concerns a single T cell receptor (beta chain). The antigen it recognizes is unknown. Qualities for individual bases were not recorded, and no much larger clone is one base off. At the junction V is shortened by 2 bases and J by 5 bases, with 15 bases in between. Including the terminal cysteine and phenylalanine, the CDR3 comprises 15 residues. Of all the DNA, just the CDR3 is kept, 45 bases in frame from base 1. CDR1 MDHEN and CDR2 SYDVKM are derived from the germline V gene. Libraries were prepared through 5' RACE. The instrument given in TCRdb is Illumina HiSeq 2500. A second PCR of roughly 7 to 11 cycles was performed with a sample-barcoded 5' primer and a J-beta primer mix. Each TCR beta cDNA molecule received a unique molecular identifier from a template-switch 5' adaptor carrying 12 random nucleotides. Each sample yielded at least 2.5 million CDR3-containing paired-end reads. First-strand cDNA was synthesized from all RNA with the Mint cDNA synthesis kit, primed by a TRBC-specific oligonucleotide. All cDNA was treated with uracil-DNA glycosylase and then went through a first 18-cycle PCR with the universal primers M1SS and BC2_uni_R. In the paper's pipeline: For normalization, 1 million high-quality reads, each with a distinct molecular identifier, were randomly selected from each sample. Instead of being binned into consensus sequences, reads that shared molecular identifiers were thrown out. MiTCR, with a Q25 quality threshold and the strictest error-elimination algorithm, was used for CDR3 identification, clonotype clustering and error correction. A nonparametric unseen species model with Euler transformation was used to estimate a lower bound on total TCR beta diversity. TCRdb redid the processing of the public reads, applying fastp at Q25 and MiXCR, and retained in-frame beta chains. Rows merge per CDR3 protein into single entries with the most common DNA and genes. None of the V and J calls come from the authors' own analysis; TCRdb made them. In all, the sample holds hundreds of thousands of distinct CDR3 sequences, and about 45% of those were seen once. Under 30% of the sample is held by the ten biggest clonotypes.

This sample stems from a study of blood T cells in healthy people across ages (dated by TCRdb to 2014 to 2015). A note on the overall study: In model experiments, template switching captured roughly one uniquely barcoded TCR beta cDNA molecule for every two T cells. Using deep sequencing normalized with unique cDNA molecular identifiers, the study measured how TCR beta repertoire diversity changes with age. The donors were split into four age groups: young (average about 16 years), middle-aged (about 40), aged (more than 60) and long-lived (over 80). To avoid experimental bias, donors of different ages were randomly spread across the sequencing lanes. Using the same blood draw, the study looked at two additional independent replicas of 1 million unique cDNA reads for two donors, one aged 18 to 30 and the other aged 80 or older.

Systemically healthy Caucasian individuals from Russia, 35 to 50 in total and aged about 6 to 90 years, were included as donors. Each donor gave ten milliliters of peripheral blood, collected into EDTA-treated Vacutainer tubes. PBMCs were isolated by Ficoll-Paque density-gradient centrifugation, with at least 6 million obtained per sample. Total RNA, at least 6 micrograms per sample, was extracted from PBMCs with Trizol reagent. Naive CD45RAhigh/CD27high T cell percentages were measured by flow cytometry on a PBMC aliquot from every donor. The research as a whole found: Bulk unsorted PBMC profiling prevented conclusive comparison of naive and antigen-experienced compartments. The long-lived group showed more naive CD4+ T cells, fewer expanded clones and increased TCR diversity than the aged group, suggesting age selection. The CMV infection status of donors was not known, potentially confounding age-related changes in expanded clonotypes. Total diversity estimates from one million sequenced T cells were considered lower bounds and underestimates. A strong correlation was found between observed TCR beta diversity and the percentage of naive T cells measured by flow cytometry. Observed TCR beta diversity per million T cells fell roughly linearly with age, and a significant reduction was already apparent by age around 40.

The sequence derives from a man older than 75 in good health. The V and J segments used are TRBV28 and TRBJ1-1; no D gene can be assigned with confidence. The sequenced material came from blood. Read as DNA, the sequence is TGTGCCAGCAGTTTAAGGAGGGAACGGGCAACTGAAGCTTTCTTT. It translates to CASSLRRERATEAFF.